This T cell receptor beta chain is drawn from a study of T cell responses to AZD1222 COVID-19 vaccine. Overall study context: Pooled samples include second doses given at about 4 or 12 weeks.

Worth noting for this clone: The antigen is undetermined.

Produced via immunoSEQ multiplex PCR; TCRdb's table is partial and in-frame only. Here the sample spans about 130,000 clones, about 82% being singletons. Findings and caveats of the study: Clonal diversity may have been underestimated in mostly white British donors.

The ends were cut back, 5 bases at V and 5 bases at J, with 4 bases in the middle. This CDR3 comprises 11 residues. Germline assignment: CDR1 PRHDT and CDR2 FYEKMQ (reference sequence). The specimen was peripheral blood, collected on day 0 of AZD1222 vaccination. This chain connects TRBV13 to TRBJ2-1; D gene ambiguous. The sequence was collected from an adult in good health. CDR3 region: CASSRDNEQFF. The CDR3 DNA is TGTGCCAGCAGCAGGGACAATGAGCAGTTCTTC.